This TCR beta chain was identified during a study of T cells in localized non-small cell lung cancer. Study-wide findings and caveats: The highest T cell clonality was in uninvolved adjacent lung, above tumor. Among the top 100 tumor clones, a median roughly 57 appeared in adjacent lung.

The assay was immunoSEQ multiplex PCR, and TCRdb's table has in-frame clones only and misses some. The repertoire holds some 41,000 clones, with 91% as singletons. Note on this clone: What it binds is not known.

This clonotype originated in a woman aged 40-69 years with stage II lung adenocarcinoma. The sequencing here drew on PBMCs, taken before any cancer treatment.

The CDR3 region is CASSLFTGLMNTEAFF. The CDR3 coding sequence is TGTGCCAGCTCACTATTTACGGGTTTAATGAACACTGAAGCTTTCTTT. The rearrangement links TRBV18 to TRBJ1-1, with D unresolved. CDR1 is KGHSH, CDR2 LQKENI, per germline. Trimming took off 4 bases at V and 0 bases at J, with 15 bases between the two ends. The CDR3 spans 16 residues. The full variable domain, completed using reference TRBV18 and TRBJ1-1, is NAGVMQNPRHLVRRRGQEARLRCSPMKGHSHVYWYRQLPEEGLKFMVYLQKENIIDESGMPKERFSAEFPKEGPSILRIQQVVRGDSAAYFCASSLFTGLMNTEAFFGQGTRLTVV.